There are a few counts of the clone carrying this TCR beta chain. Its antigen is unidentified. This sample was included in a study of T-cell memory formation after mild COVID-19. Findings and limits, study-wide: Those CD4+ clones that contracted were mainly in CM and EM (CD8+ ones in EMRA).

Germline CDR1 reads SEHNR; CDR2 reads FQNEAQ (reference sequence). The CDR3 has 14 residues. With V trimmed by 0 bases and J by 7 bases, 1 base remained unmatched. Amplification by 5'RACE using constant-segment primers produced TCR alpha and TCR beta cDNA libraries that carried sample barcodes and UMIs. Each CDR3 protein is one row after TCRdb ran MiXCR on the 5' RACE reads. The sample has 210,000 or so distinct CDR3 sequences, around 18% seen once; the top ten hold roughly 2.3%. This sequence originates from an adult woman who had mild COVID-19 (a few samples of this study predate the infection). Cell type and time point are not known. Sequencing was done on a sample of PBMCs or a T cell subset sorted from them (not recorded which). V gene TRBV7-9 combines with J gene TRBJ1-4; 8 positions agree with TRBD1. The CDR3 region is CASSLARGLEKLFF. The DNA for the CDR3 is TGTGCCAGCAGCTTAGCCAGGGGGCTTGAAAAACTGTTTTTT. Full variable domain (missing parts from reference TRBV7-9 and TRBJ1-4): DTGVSQNPRHKITKRGQNVTFRCDPISEHNRLYWYRQTLGQGPEFLTYFQNEAQLEKSRLLSDRFSAERPKGSFSTLEIQRTEQGDSAMYLCASSLARGLEKLFFGSGTQLSVL.